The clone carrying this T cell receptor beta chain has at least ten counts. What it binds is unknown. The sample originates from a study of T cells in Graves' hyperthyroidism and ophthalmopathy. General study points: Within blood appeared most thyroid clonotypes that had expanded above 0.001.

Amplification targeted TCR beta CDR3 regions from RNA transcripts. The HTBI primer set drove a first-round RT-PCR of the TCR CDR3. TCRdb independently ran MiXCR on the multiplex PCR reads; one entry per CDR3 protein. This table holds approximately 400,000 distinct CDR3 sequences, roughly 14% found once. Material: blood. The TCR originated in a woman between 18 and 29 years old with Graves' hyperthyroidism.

In nucleotides, the CDR3 is TGTGCCTGGAGTACCCTTCGGAGAAACACTGAAGCTTTCTTT. It yields the protein CAWSTLRRNTEAFF. The chain employs TRBV30 and TRBJ1-1; D gene uncertain. The CDR3 sequence is 14 residues long. With 2 bases removed from V and 2 bases from J, the gap between germline ends came to 12 bases. Germline V gives CDR1 GTSNPN, CDR2 SVGIG (reference sequence).